The 23 T cell receptor beta chains reported below all come from one sample, sequenced in a study of cytomegalovirus exposure and HLA in healthy donors. PCR amplification relied on 60 Vbeta primers (plus 13 Jbeta primers). Measured with immunoSEQ multiplex PCR; TCRdb has only the in-frame clones, and not every one. The sample records about 160,000 clones, 82% being singletons. The sequenced sample was PBMCs. These receptors came from a male donor in good health and CMV-seropositive.

This sequence joins TRBV9 and TRBJ2-2; D is ambiguous. The V and J ends lost 4 bases and 8 bases respectively, with 9 bases between them. Germline CDR1 SGDLS, CDR2 YYNGEE. CDR3 size: 12 residues. The CDR3 is CASSFRSGELFF. CDR3 sequence (DNA): TGTGCCAGCAGCTTTAGGAGTGGGGAGCTGTTTTTT.

The V call is TRBV30, the J call TRBJ2-1; a weak D match, TRBD1 (6 bases). Germline CDR1 is GTSNPN and CDR2 is SVGIG (reference sequence). V lost 5 bases and J 0 bases, leaving 14 bases between the germline ends. The CDR3 runs to 15 residues. CDR3 in DNA: TGTGCCTGGGCCCAACAGGGACCCTCCTACAATGAGCAGTTCTTC. Residues: CAWAQQGPSYNEQFF.

V and J are TRBV28 and TRBJ1-5; possibly TRBD1 for D (6 bases). V shed 5 bases and J shed 6 bases, with 14 bases lying between them. The CDR3 is made up of 14 amino acids. The germline gives CDR1 MDHEN, CDR2 SYDVKM. CDR3 sequence reads: CASSLTGTGQPQHF. The CDR3 DNA reads TGTGCCAGCAGTCTTACAGGGACGGGTCAGCCCCAGCATTTT.

The chain combines TRBV9 with TRBJ2-1; 7 nucleotides align to TRBD2. Germline V gives CDR1 SGDLS, CDR2 YYNGEE. The junction had 10 bases not matched to a gene; V was cut back by 2 bases and J by 8 bases. This CDR3 has 15 residues. The CDR3 nucleotides are TGTGCCAGCAGCGTTTGGGGCCGCCGGGGGGATGAGCAGTTCTTC. The encoded protein is CASSVWGRRGDEQFF.

V and J are TRBV7-7 and TRBJ2-7; 9 bases align to TRBD1. The CDR3 totals 13 residues. J was trimmed by 6 bases and V by 5 bases; bases with no gene match: 5. Germline assignment: CDR1 SSHAT and CDR2 FNYEAQ (reference sequence). The DNA for the CDR3 is TGTGCCAGCAGCGCACAGGGGGCGGTCGAGCAGTACTTC. It encodes CASSAQGAVEQYF.

The rearrangement links TRBV2 to TRBJ1-6; 8 nucleotides agree with TRBD1. The CDR3 is 14 amino acids. V was clipped by 3 bases and J by 13 bases; unmatched bases: 8. Germline V CDR1 and CDR2: SNHLY, FYNNEI. DNA for the CDR3: TGTGCCAGCAGTGACCGACAGGGGAGTTCTCCCCTCCACTTT. Translated: CASSDRQGSSPLHF.

This rearrangement joins TRBV7-8 to TRBJ2-7; weak D call: TRBD2 (5 bases). V lost 1 base and J 7 bases, leaving 17 bases between the germline ends. Germline-derived CDR1 and CDR2 are SGHVS and FQNEAQ. The CDR3 has 15 amino acids. The CDR3 sequence: CASSLVASPAVEQYF. As DNA, the CDR3 is TGTGCCAGCAGCTTAGTGGCTAGCCCCGCGGTAGAGCAGTACTTC.

The chain uses TRBV7-9 and TRBJ1-4; no firm D call. V lost 5 bases and J 0 bases, leaving 10 bases between the germline ends. The germline V gene encodes CDR1 SEHNR and CDR2 FQNEAQ (reference sequence). The CDR3 covers 15 residues. CDR3 protein: CASSRWGATNEKLFF. CDR3 bases: TGTGCCAGCAGCCGGTGGGGAGCAACTAATGAAAAACTGTTTTTT.

This clone was seen only once. The chain carries TRBV4-3 and TRBJ2-3; D not resolved. The length of the CDR3 is 16 residues. V was shortened by 1 base and J by 4 bases, with 15 bases between the two germline ends. Per germline, CDR1 LGHNA and CDR2 YSLEER. The CDR3 loop is CASSQVVSRFPDTQYF. DNA of the CDR3: TGCGCCAGCAGCCAAGTTGTTAGTCGTTTCCCAGATACGCAGTATTTT.

The genes are TRBV19 and TRBJ1-1; D call uncertain. The germline CDR1 and CDR2 sequences are LNHDA and SQIVND (reference sequence). CDR3 length equals 15 residues. V lost 7 bases to trimming and J lost 1 base, with 16 bases between them. For the CDR3, the DNA is TGTGCCAGTAAATCATCGCGTAGTTCGAACACTGAAGCTTTCTTT. Translation gives CASKSSRSSNTEAFF. The variable domain in full, completed from reference TRBV19 and TRBJ1-1, reads DGGITQSPKYLFRKEGQNVTLSCEQNLNHDAMYWYRQDPGQGLRLIYYSQIVNDFQKGDIAEGYSVSREKKESFPLTVTSAQKNPTAFYLCASKSSRSSNTEAFFGQGTRLTVV.

The genes are TRBV10-3 and TRBJ2-3; D is unclear. V lost 2 bases and J 1 base, leaving 4 bases between the germline ends. Germline CDR1 ENHRY, CDR2 SYGVKD. CDR3 length: 13 residues. The CDR3 nucleotides read TGTGCCATCAGTGAGCCCGGCACAGATACGCAGTATTTT. Its protein is CAISEPGTDTQYF.

The chain recombines TRBV7-9 with TRBJ2-3; perhaps TRBD2 as D (7 bases). The length of the CDR3 is 15 residues. Germline CDR1 reads SEHNR; CDR2 reads FQNEAQ (reference sequence). V was cut by 2 bases and J by 6 bases, with 15 bases left in between. The CDR3 nucleotides read TGTGCCAGCAGCTTACGGGGGGCAAATACGGATACGCAGTATTTT. Translated: CASSLRGANTDTQYF.

The rearrangement joins TRBV28 to TRBJ1-5; 7 bases are a match to TRBD1. The V gene end was trimmed by 8 bases and the J gene end by 0 bases; junction bases not matched to a gene: 19. CDR1 is MDHEN and CDR2 is SYDVKM in the germline V gene. The CDR3 length is 19 residues. Here the CDR3 reads CASQSLGTEGLYSNQPQHF. DNA of the CDR3: TGTGCCAGCCAATCGTTAGGGACAGAGGGGCTATATAGCAATCAGCCCCAGCATTTT.

This clone has just one count. This chain links TRBV28 with TRBJ2-7; 10 nucleotides align to TRBD1. The V and J ends lost 4 bases and 3 bases, in that order; junction bases with no gene match: 6. Germline values: CDR1 MDHEN, CDR2 SYDVKM. The CDR3 is made up of 15 amino acids. The CDR3 coding sequence is TGTGCCAGCAGTTCGGCGCGGGACAGGGGCTACGAGCAGTACTTC. It specifies CASSSARDRGYEQYF.

This clone was seen once. The V call is TRBV9, the J call TRBJ1-2, with D maybe TRBD1 (5 bases). V shed 1 base and J shed 4 bases, with 20 bases lying between them. The V gene's germline CDR1 is SGDLS and CDR2 YYNGEE. CDR3 length: 17 residues. CDR3 sequence: CASSVTPQITGSYGYTF. The CDR3 region has the DNA TGTGCCAGCAGCGTAACACCCCAGATAACAGGAAGCTATGGCTACACCTTC.

CDR3 DNA sequence: TGTGCCAGCAGCTCCGGACAGAAAACTAATGAAAAACTGTTTTTT. Protein sequence: CASSSGQKTNEKLFF. The chain is built from TRBV7-9 and TRBJ1-4, with D perhaps TRBD1 (6 bases). Trimming left V 4 bases short and J 1 base short, with 10 bases between. The CDR3 totals 15 residues. Germline CDR1 is SEHNR and CDR2 is FQNEAQ (reference sequence).

The chain couples TRBV7-9 to TRBJ1-4; 7 bases are shared with TRBD1. Trimming took 5 bases from V and 8 from J; bases not matched to a gene: 8. Germline CDR1 is SEHNR and CDR2 is FQNEAQ (reference sequence). This CDR3 region has 14 residues. CDR3 loop: CASSRPGQSEKLFF. In DNA form, the CDR3 reads TGTGCCAGCAGCCGACCGGGACAGTCCGAAAAACTGTTTTTT.

The CDR3 DNA reads TGTGCCTGGAGTGCCTGGGAGGGACCCCTCCACTTT. Translated, it gives CAWSAWEGPLHF. J is TRBJ1-6 and V is TRBV30, with D unresolved. Germline assignment: CDR1 GTSNPN and CDR2 SVGIG (reference sequence). The CDR3 covers 12 residues. Between the trimmed V and J ends, which lost 1 base and 12 bases, there was a span of 10 bases.

V usage is TRBV5-4 and J usage is TRBJ1-4, with 7 bases matching TRBD1. V shed 4 bases and J 3 bases; nucleotides not matched to a gene: 6. CDR1 and CDR2 (germline): SGHNT, YYREEE (reference sequence). The CDR3 is 15 residues long. CDR3 nucleotides: TGTGCCAGCAGCCTACCGGGACAGCCTAATGAAAAACTGTTTTTT. This translates into CASSLPGQPNEKLFF.

This chain connects TRBV7-2 to TRBJ1-1; D uncertain. The germline gives CDR1 SGHTA, CDR2 FQGNSA. Trimming cost V 2 bases and J 7 bases, with 11 bases left between them. This CDR3 has 13 residues. The CDR3 nucleotides read TGTGCCAGCAGCTTAAGGGCGGGTTTTGAAGCTTTCTTT. Protein sequence: CASSLRAGFEAFF.

The rearrangement joins TRBV10-1 to TRBJ2-3; no reliable D call. V lost 4 bases to trimming and J lost 7 bases, with 15 bases between them. The germline V gene has CDR1 WNHNN and CDR2 SYGVQD (reference sequence). The CDR3 spans 14 residues. The CDR3 protein is CASSGPSHTNTQYF. CDR3 coding DNA: TGCGCCAGCAGTGGGCCCTCGCACACGAATACGCAGTATTTT.

This rearrangement joins TRBV27 to TRBJ2-1, with a weak D call TRBD1 (8 bases). The CDR3 runs 17 residues. V lost 4 bases, J lost 5 bases, and 21 bases lay in between. Germline V CDR1 and CDR2: MNHEY, SMNVEV (reference sequence). The CDR3 region has the DNA TGTGCCAGCAGTTACCCCACAGGGGGGGACTTACACAATGAGCAGTTCTTC. Translation gives CASSYPTGGDLHNEQFF.

The CDR3 coding sequence is TGTGCCAGCGAGCGGAGGGGTGGGGGGACCAACACCGGGGAGCTGTTTTTT. It yields the protein CASERRGGGTNTGELFF. This chain connects TRBV27 to TRBJ2-2; D is perhaps TRBD2 (6 bases). This CDR3 region has 17 residues. Germline V gives CDR1 MNHEY, CDR2 SMNVEV (reference sequence). Trimming removed 8 bases from V and 2 bases from J, with 21 bases in between.